This T cell receptor (beta chain) originates from a study of blood T cell repertoires in COVID-19. Study context: Whether acute or convalescent, the COVID-19 samples came from the United States, Italy and Spain. The cDNA or gDNA used as material had been derived from T cells, B-cell-depleted T cells, or PBMCs.

The V gene's germline CDR1 is SGHTA and CDR2 FQGTGA. CDR3 size: 16 residues. Trimming cost V 2 bases and J 0 bases; bases outside gene matches: 5. Per the authors' pipeline: The assay estimated nucleated cells by amplifying reference gene primers. Profiling relied on immunoSEQ multiplex PCR, and the TCRdb table lists in-frame clones only, not all of them. The D gene and trimming were derived from the DNA, and the V and J assignments and clone size from that table. The repertoire holds some 170,000 clones, approximately 80% seen once, with around 8.4% in the top ten. The sequenced sample was peripheral blood. The receptor's source is a woman aged 80 or over with active or convalescent COVID-19. This chain connects TRBV7-3 to TRBJ1-1, with 8 bases identical to TRBD1. For the CDR3, the DNA is TGTGCCAGCAGCTTAGGGACAGGTAAATTGAACACTGAAGCTTTCTTT. Protein sequence: CASSLGTGKLNTEAFF.